The source of this T cell receptor (beta chain) is a study of T-cell memory formation after mild COVID-19. Study-wide background: Clustering of TCRs was largely donor specific.

5'RACE, which relied on constant-segment primers, yielded TCR alpha and TCR beta cDNA libraries carrying sample barcodes and UMIs. TCRdb re-called the 5' RACE reads with MiXCR, one entry per CDR3 protein. The data hold hundreds of thousands of distinct CDR3 sequences, with approximately 18% observed a single time. This clonotype showed up just a few times. The V segment lost 2 bases and the J segment 0 bases; nucleotides outside the gene matches: 3. Germline values: CDR1 MNHNY, CDR2 SVGAGI (reference sequence). CDR3 size: 16 residues. The TCR comes from an adult woman who had mild COVID-19 (a few samples of this study predate the infection). Cell type and time point are not known. The genes are TRBV6-6 and TRBJ2-7; 11 bases agree with TRBD2. Sequences were obtained from PBMCs or a T cell subset sorted from them (not recorded which). CDR3 sequence reads: CASSYPTSGVSYEQYF. CDR3 nucleotides: TGTGCCAGCAGTTACCCGACTAGCGGGGTCTCCTACGAGCAGTACTTC.